Each of the 23 T cell receptor beta chains below was sequenced from the same sample in a study of vaccination and CD4 T cells after COVID-19. The antigens of these receptors remain unknown. Regarding treatment: roughly 10-day PBMC culture with coronavirus spike peptide pools or control peptides (ViraFEST assay). Sequencing of cultured CD4+ T cell DNA used the Oncomine TCR Beta short-read assay. A single record per CDR3 protein comes from TCRdb applying MiXCR to the PCR reads. The sample consists of more than 12,000 distinct CDR3 sequences, about 26% of them appearing once. Sample: cultured CD4+ T cells from blood. The receptors stem from a human donor with COVID-19.

The V call is TRBV23-1, the J call TRBJ2-2; the D gene is possibly TRBD2 (6 bases). TRBV23-1 belongs to the ORF category, with a function that is uncertain. This CDR3 spans 15 amino acids. V was clipped by 7 bases and J by 1 base, with 13 bases between them. The CDR3 loop reads CASNTGRKNTGELFF. The CDR3, as DNA: TGCGCCAGCAACACTGGGAGGAAGAACACCGGGGAGCTGTTTTTT.

The genes are TRBV6-5 and TRBJ2-7, with 8 bases that match TRBD2. Germline loops: CDR1 MNHEY, CDR2 SVGAGI. Losses at the gene ends were 4 bases for V and 6 bases for J; bases not matched to a gene: 5. There are 13 residues in the CDR3. The CDR3 nucleotides are TGTGCCAGCAGTTCCCGGACTAGCTTCGAGCAGTACTTC. Translated, it gives CASSSRTSFEQYF.

The chain links TRBV19 to TRBJ2-1; maybe TRBD2 (5 bases). Trimming shortened V by 5 bases and J by 5 bases, and 13 bases separated the two germline ends. The germline CDR1 and CDR2 sequences are LNHDA and SQIVND (reference sequence). The CDR3 spans 14 residues. This CDR3 is CASSPGGRNNEQFF. The CDR3 bases are TGTGCCAGTAGTCCGGGCGGGCGCAACAATGAGCAGTTCTTC. The variable domain in full, with the rest retrieved from reference TRBV19 and TRBJ2-1, is DGGITQSPKYLFRKEGQNVTLSCEQNLNHDAMYWYRQDPGQGLRLIYYSQIVNDFQKGDIAEGYSVSREKKESFPLTVTSAQKNPTAFYLCASSPGGRNNEQFFGPGTRLTVL.

This clonotype was seen a single time. The rearrangement links TRBV20-1 to TRBJ2-7; tentatively, D is TRBD2 (5 bases). This CDR3 has 14 residues. Deletions cut 5 bases from V and 0 bases from J, with 14 bases between. Germline CDR1 and CDR2: DFQATT and SNEGSKA (reference sequence). The CDR3 nucleotides read TGCAGTGCTCTAAGCGGCGGCTCCTCCTACGAGCAGTACTTC. Its protein product is CSALSGGSSYEQYF.

V and J are TRBV20-1 and TRBJ2-3; D gene uncertain. Germline loops: CDR1 DFQATT, CDR2 SNEGSKA (reference sequence). V lost 1 base and J 7 bases, leaving 12 bases between the germline ends. The CDR3 length is 13 residues. The CDR3 DNA follows: TGCAGTGCTAGAGGCGCAAGTGGATATACGCAGTATTTT. This codes for CSARGASGYTQYF.

This chain links TRBV29-1 with TRBJ1-1; D not resolved. Deletions cut 7 bases from V and 1 base from J, with 10 bases between. The CDR3 runs to 12 residues. Germline V gene lookup returns CDR1 SQVTM and CDR2 ANQGSEA. The CDR3, as DNA: TGCAGCGCTCTTCGTGGGAACACTGAAGCTTTCTTT. The encoded protein is CSALRGNTEAFF.

About this clonotype itself: At one boundary the junction diverges from the germline segment, which might be a read error. The chain combines TRBV7-9 with TRBJ2-3; TRBD1 matches 7 bases. This CDR3 is built from 16 residues. Germline V gives CDR1 SEHNR, CDR2 FQNEAQ (reference sequence). CDR3 in DNA: TGTGCCAGCAGCGGATCGGGACAGAGCTTCACAGATACGCGGTATTTT. Its protein is CASSGSGQSFTDTRYF.

The rearrangement uses TRBV7-2 and TRBJ1-4, with D perhaps matching TRBD1 (6 bases). This CDR3 region has 16 residues. The germline gives CDR1 SGHTA, CDR2 FQGNSA. Trimming removed 0 bases at V and 2 bases at J, with 10 bases between. Here the CDR3 reads CASSLARGLTNEKLFF. For the CDR3, the DNA is TGTGCCAGCAGCTTAGCCAGGGGTTTGACTAATGAAAAACTGTTTTTT.

This clonotype was seen more than once but under ten times. The gene calls are TRBV12-3 or TRBV12-4 and TRBJ1-2; 10 bases align to TRBD1. Trimming cost V 6 bases and J 7 bases; bases outside gene matches: 23. The CDR3 length is 19 residues. CDR3 DNA sequence: TGTGCCAGCAGGCCCCAGGCGGGAAAGGCCGGGACAGGGGCTATTGGCTACACCTTC. It translates to CASRPQAGKAGTGAIGYTF.

The chain employs TRBV18 and TRBJ2-5, with D uncertain. V dropped 5 bases and J dropped 4 bases, with 17 bases sitting between them. This CDR3 is 15 amino acids long. The germline CDR1 and CDR2 sequences are KGHSH and LQKENI. The CDR3 spells CASSAPWGRGETQYF. The CDR3 bases are TGTGCCAGCTCAGCCCCGTGGGGAAGAGGAGAGACCCAGTACTTC.

By sample fraction, this clonotype is medium-sized. J is TRBJ1-1 and V is TRBV15; D ambiguous. This CDR3 has 14 amino acids. V lost 7 bases to trimming and J lost 1 base, with 13 bases between them. Germline V gene data show CDR1 as LNHNV and CDR2 as YYDKDF (reference sequence). For the CDR3, the DNA is TGTGCCACCACCCCAGGTGTACAGAACACTGAAGCTTTCTTT. Translated: CATTPGVQNTEAFF.

The chain joins TRBV11-3 to TRBJ2-3; 12 bases align to TRBD2. The germline V gene encodes CDR1 SGHNT and CDR2 YENEEA. The CDR3 totals 16 residues. Unmatched junction bases numbered 12, after V lost 5 bases and J lost 9 bases. The DNA of the CDR3 is TGTGCCAGCAGCCCATTCCTAGCGGGGGGGATGGGAACGCAGTATTTT. It specifies CASSPFLAGGMGTQYF.

The sample holds a few counts of this clonotype. The V gene is TRBV6-5, the J gene TRBJ2-1, with a weak D call TRBD2 (7 bases). The CDR3 runs 12 residues. CDR1 is MNHEY and CDR2 is SVGAGI in the germline V gene. V shed 4 bases and J shed 14 bases, with 15 bases lying between them. The CDR3 region is CASSSPQGGEFF. CDR3 nucleotide sequence: TGTGCCAGCAGTTCACCACAGGGAGGGGAGTTCTTC.

A few counts support this clonotype. The V and J genes are TRBV12-3 or TRBV12-4 and TRBJ1-5; D call uncertain. The CDR3 length is 14 residues. V dropped 3 bases and J dropped 0 bases, with 6 bases sitting between them. The CDR3 DNA reads as TGTGCCAGCAGTTTGCACAGTAGCAATCAGCCCCAGCATTTT. Its translation: CASSLHSSNQPQHF.

Only a few counts were recorded for this clonotype. This chain connects TRBV6-1 to TRBJ2-5; TRBD2 matches 8 bases. Germline V gives CDR1 MNHNS, CDR2 SASEGT. V lost 5 bases to trimming and J lost 5 bases; unmatched junction nucleotides: 7. This CDR3 region has 14 residues. CDR3 in DNA: TGTGCCAGCAGTACGGGGGGGGCTGGCGAGACCCAGTACTTC. This sequence encodes CASSTGGAGETQYF.

In this sample, this clonotype turned up a few times. The CDR3 region has the DNA TGCGCCAGCAGCAGGAGACAGGGTGACACCGGGGAGCTGTTTTTT. Its protein is CASSRRQGDTGELFF. The chain links TRBV5-1 to TRBJ2-2; 7 nucleotides match TRBD1. CDR3 length: 15 amino acids. Germline CDR1 reads SGHRS; CDR2 reads YFSETQ. After removal of 4 bases from V and 3 bases from J, the junction contained 6 bases not matched to a gene.

This clonotype was seen a handful of times. The chain has TRBV28 and TRBJ2-7; the D is unclear. Deletions cut 2 bases from V and 4 bases from J, with 9 bases between. The CDR3 sequence is 13 residues long. In germline, CDR1 is MDHEN, CDR2 SYDVKM. The DNA of the CDR3 is TGTGCCAGCAGTTTACCAGCGTTGTACGAGCAGTACTTC. Residues: CASSLPALYEQYF.

This clonotype showed up just a few times. The CDR3 DNA reads TGTGCCAGCAGCTCCCTCCTAGCGGGGTTCACAGATACGCAGTATTTT. Residues: CASSSLLAGFTDTQYF. The rearrangement joins TRBV7-9 to TRBJ2-3, with 9 bases aligning to TRBD2. Per germline, CDR1 SEHNR and CDR2 FQNEAQ (reference sequence). The CDR3 has 16 residues. V lost 4 bases and J lost 2; bases outside the gene matches: 7.

The CDR3 loop is CASRAGSGRSTDTQYF. The CDR3 region has the DNA TGCGCCAGCAGGGCAGGTAGCGGGAGGAGCACAGATACGCAGTATTTT. The J gene is TRBJ2-3, the V gene TRBV5-1; 10 nucleotides line up with TRBD2. This CDR3 has 16 amino acids. Germline CDR1 is SGHRS and CDR2 is YFSETQ. V was clipped by 5 bases and J by 0 bases; unmatched bases: 6.

V usage is TRBV7-2 and J usage is TRBJ2-7, with 9 nucleotides matching TRBD1. The CDR3 is made up of 14 amino acids. CDR1 is SGHTA, CDR2 FQGNSA, per germline. The junction had 3 bases not matched to a gene; V was cut back by 3 bases and J by 3 bases. The CDR3 protein is CASSFGTGFYEQYF. The CDR3 nucleotides are TGTGCCAGCAGCTTTGGGACAGGGTTCTACGAGCAGTACTTC.

The rearrangement uses TRBV10-3 and TRBJ2-3, with a weak D call TRBD2 (7 bases). The V and J ends lost 4 bases and 2 bases respectively, with 16 bases between them. CDR3 length: 16 amino acids. The germline V gene has CDR1 ENHRY and CDR2 SYGVKD. The CDR3 sequence: CAISGVGGLYTDTQYF. The CDR3 nucleotides are TGTGCCATCAGTGGGGTCGGGGGGCTCTACACAGATACGCAGTATTTT.

The chain joins TRBV6-1 to TRBJ1-3; no clear D gene. Trimming removed 6 bases from V and 0 bases from J, with 15 bases in between. Germline values: CDR1 MNHNS, CDR2 SASEGT. The length of the CDR3 is 16 residues. The CDR3 DNA reads as TGTGCCAGCAGACAACCCGGGTCGATCTCTGGAAACACCATATATTTT. This sequence encodes CASRQPGSISGNTIYF.

This chain uses TRBV7-4 with TRBJ2-5; D unresolved. The CDR3 is made up of 11 amino acids. The germline V gene encodes CDR1 SGHVT and CDR2 SQSDAQ. Trimming took 5 bases from V and 5 from J, leaving 6 bases between them. CDR3 nucleotides: TGTGCCAGCAGCGTAGGGGAGACCCAGTACTTC. Amino acid sequence: CASSVGETQYF.